This entry features one T cell receptor beta chain sequence. This entry is derived from a study of human T cells and chemical hapten exposure. Study details: Patients, largely female, had alopecia areata, totalis or universalis.

The time point here: pre-sensitization, week 0. Treatment defined: therapeutic diphenylcyclopropenone sensitization with weekly scalp DPC. CDR1 is SEHNR, CDR2 FQNEAQ, per germline (reference sequence). The CDR3 spans 15 residues. Unmatched junction bases numbered 14, after V lost 8 bases and J lost 4 bases. From the RACE reads, TCRdb called clonotypes with MiXCR, one entry per CDR3 protein. The repertoire holds approximately 180,000 distinct CDR3 sequences, with under 35% as singletons. This chain links TRBV7-9 with TRBJ2-7; 7 bases are shared with TRBD1. This sequence originates from a woman younger than 45 with alopecia areata. Some clones in this sample may be carry-over from other donors' samples. The sample here was whole blood, taken in connection with sensitization to the hapten diphenylcyclopropenone (DPC). In DNA form, the CDR3 reads TGTGCCAGCTTAAGAAGGGGGCGAGTGTCGTACGAGCAGTACTTC. Residues: CASLRRGRVSYEQYF.